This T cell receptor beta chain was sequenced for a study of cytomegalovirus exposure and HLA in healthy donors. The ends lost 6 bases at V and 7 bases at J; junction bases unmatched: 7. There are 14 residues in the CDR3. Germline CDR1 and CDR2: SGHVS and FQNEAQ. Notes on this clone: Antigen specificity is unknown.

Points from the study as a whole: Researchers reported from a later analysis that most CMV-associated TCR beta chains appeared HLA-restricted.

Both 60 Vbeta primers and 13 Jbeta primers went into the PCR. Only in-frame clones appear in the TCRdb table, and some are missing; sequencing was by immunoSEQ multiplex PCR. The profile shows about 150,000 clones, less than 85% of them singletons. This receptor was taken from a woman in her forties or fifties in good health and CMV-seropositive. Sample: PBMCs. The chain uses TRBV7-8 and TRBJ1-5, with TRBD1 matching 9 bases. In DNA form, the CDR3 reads TGTGCCAGCAGTCAACAGGGGGCCCACCAGCCCCAGCATTTT. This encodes CASSQQGAHQPQHF. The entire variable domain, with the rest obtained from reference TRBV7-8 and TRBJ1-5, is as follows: GAGVSQSPRYKVAKRGQDVALRCDPISGHVSLFWYQQALGQGPEFLTYFQNEAQLDKSGLPSDRFFAERPEGSVSTLKIQRTQQEDSAVYLCASSQQGAHQPQHFGDGTRLSIL.